These 15 T cell receptor beta chains were all obtained from the same sample, sequenced in a study of regulatory T cells in long-lasting Graves disease. The time point denotes: newly diagnosed GD, antithyroid drugs for less than 3 months. PBMC-extracted RNA yielded the TCR library. Arm-PCR of CDR3 regions with iRepertoire HTBI primers generated TCR beta libraries. TCRdb re-called the multiplex PCR reads with MiXCR, one entry per CDR3 protein. The data hold around 250,000 distinct CDR3 sequences, with 20% observed a single time. The source material was peripheral blood mononuclear cells (PBMCs), sampled at new diagnosis, from a patient treated with antithyroid drugs. The receptors originated from a female donor with Graves disease.

The chain recombines TRBV24-1 with TRBJ1-4, with no clear D. Per germline, CDR1 KGHDR and CDR2 SFDVKD. This CDR3 has 12 residues. The V and J ends lost 5 bases and 7 bases respectively, with 7 bases between them. Here the CDR3 reads CATSGGSEKLFF. CDR3 DNA sequence: TGTGCCACCAGTGGAGGAAGTGAAAAACTGTTTTTT.

In this sample, this clonotype turned up a few times. The J gene is TRBJ2-1, the V gene TRBV5-8, with 7 bases that match TRBD2. J gave up 3 bases and V 4 bases, and 10 bases lay outside the gene matches. The CDR3 loop spans 16 amino acids. The V gene's germline CDR1 is SGHTS and CDR2 YDEGEE. The CDR3: CASSPGTGTIYNEQFF. The CDR3 DNA follows: TGTGCCAGCAGCCCGGGAACGGGGACTATCTACAATGAGCAGTTCTTC.

This clonotype was counted at least ten times. The rearrangement uses TRBV20-1 and TRBJ2-3; D call uncertain. The CDR3 spans 12 residues. V gave up 3 bases and J gave up 5 bases, with 9 bases separating them. Per germline, CDR1 DFQATT and CDR2 SNEGSKA (reference sequence). CDR3 region: CSASLTGDTQYF. CDR3 coding DNA: TGCAGTGCTAGTTTGACGGGAGATACGCAGTATTTT.

This clonotype was recorded many times. This chain uses TRBV7-6 with TRBJ2-2, with D tentatively TRBD2 (5 bases). The CDR3 extends over 15 amino acids. Germline V gene data show CDR1 as SGHVS and CDR2 as FNYEAQ. Trimming pared 4 bases from V and 2 bases from J, leaving 11 bases between. For the CDR3, the DNA is TGTGCCAGCAGCTCCCTCGGGATCAACACCGGGGAGCTGTTTTTT. It is translated as CASSSLGINTGELFF.

This clonotype was seen at least ten times. The chain employs TRBV14 and TRBJ2-3; 8 nucleotides match TRBD2. Germline assignment: CDR1 SGHDN and CDR2 FVKESK. With V trimmed by 7 bases and J by 2 bases, 8 bases remained unmatched. The CDR3 covers 15 residues. This CDR3 is CASTRGGRFTDTQYF. CDR3 DNA sequence: TGTGCCAGCACACGGGGGGGGCGATTCACAGATACGCAGTATTTT.

This chain uses TRBV11-2 with TRBJ2-3, with 13 bases matching TRBD2. The CDR3 has 17 residues. Unmatched junction bases numbered 9, after V lost 5 bases and J lost 4 bases. CDR1 is SGHAT, CDR2 FQNNGV, per germline. The CDR3 loop reads CASSAGHGTSGADTQYF. CDR3 in DNA: TGTGCCAGCAGCGCCGGCCATGGGACTAGCGGGGCAGATACGCAGTATTTT.

This clonotype was seen at least ten times. V gene TRBV5-8 combines with J gene TRBJ2-7; D is possibly TRBD2 (6 bases). The CDR3 sequence is 13 residues long. Trimming cost V 1 base and J 6 bases, with 11 bases left between them. Germline lookup yields CDR1 SGHTS and CDR2 YDEGEE. DNA of the CDR3: TGTGCCAGCAGCTTGAGGCAGGGAGGCGAGCAGTACTTC. Residues: CASSLRQGGEQYF.

In its sample, this clonotype was seen many times. The rearrangement joins TRBV12-3 or TRBV12-4 to TRBJ1-1; TRBD1 matches at 8 bases. With 7 bases clipped from V and 4 bases from J, the junction kept 8 bases outside the gene matches. There are 14 residues in the CDR3. The CDR3 loop reads CASTTTGEVTEAFF. Here the CDR3 DNA reads TGTGCCAGCACCACGACAGGGGAAGTCACTGAAGCTTTCTTT.

This clonotype was picked up many times. The chain is built from TRBV28 and TRBJ2-1; D not resolved. The V gene lost 4 bases and the J gene lost 5 bases, with 6 bases spanning the gap. CDR1 and CDR2 (germline): MDHEN, SYDVKM. This CDR3 spans 12 amino acids. CDR3 bases: TGTGCCAGCAGTTATGGAAACAATGAGCAGTTCTTC. It encodes CASSYGNNEQFF.

The chain uses TRBV7-7 and TRBJ2-2, with D possibly called TRBD1 or TRBD2 (5 bases each). Germline V gives CDR1 SSHAT, CDR2 FNYEAQ (reference sequence). The CDR3 loop spans 14 amino acids. V shed 3 bases and J shed 8 bases, with 13 bases lying between them. The CDR3 loop reads CASSFPGPVGELFF. The CDR3, as DNA: TGTGCCAGCAGCTTCCCGGGACCTGTTGGGGAGCTGTTTTTT.

This clonotype was recorded at least ten times. The V gene is TRBV11-3, the J gene TRBJ2-7; either TRBD1 or TRBD2 may supply D (5 bases each). This CDR3 comprises 14 residues. From germline, CDR1 is SGHNT and CDR2 YENEEA. The V end lost 5 bases, the J end lost 7 bases, and 18 bases lay between the germline ends. The CDR3 DNA is TGTGCCAGCAGCCCCGGGTCCGCTGAGGGGGAGCAGTACTTC. Protein product: CASSPGSAEGEQYF.

The rearrangement links TRBV7-8 to TRBJ1-1, with 7 nucleotides matching TRBD1. V dropped 3 bases and J dropped 5; count of bases not matched to a gene: 6. The CDR3 has 14 amino acids. The germline gives CDR1 SGHVS, CDR2 FQNEAQ. CDR3 residues: CASSLGQRTTEAFF. In nucleotides, the CDR3 is TGTGCCAGCAGCTTGGGACAGCGTACTACTGAAGCTTTCTTT.

This chain links TRBV28 with TRBJ1-4, with D possibly being TRBD1 (5 bases). Germline-derived CDR1 and CDR2 are MDHEN and SYDVKM. V lost 3 bases to trimming and J lost 4 bases, with 12 bases between them. The CDR3 has 15 residues. Written as DNA, the CDR3 is TGTGCCAGCAGTTTTCCAGCGGGGGTTAATGAAAAACTGTTTTTT. Protein: CASSFPAGVNEKLFF.

A remark on this clonotype: A far larger clone lies a single base away; this is likely a read error. The chain employs TRBV6-9 and TRBJ1-1, with no clear D. V was cut by 3 bases and J by 0 bases, with 14 bases left in between. Germline V gene sequence: CDR1 MNHGY, CDR2 SVAAGI. CDR3 length: 16 residues. The CDR3 protein is CASSYRLGGLNTEAFF. DNA of the CDR3: TGTGCCAGCAGTTACAGGCTGGGAGGATTGAACACTGAAGCTTTCTTT.

In this sample, this clonotype turned up many times. The rearrangement uses TRBV6-1 and TRBJ1-1; D unresolved. Trimming stripped 2 bases from V and 1 base from J, with 8 bases between. CDR1 and CDR2 (germline): MNHNS, SASEGT. The CDR3 covers 14 residues. This chain's CDR3 is CASSESGGNTEAFF. DNA for the CDR3: TGTGCCAGCAGTGAAAGCGGAGGGAACACTGAAGCTTTCTTT.